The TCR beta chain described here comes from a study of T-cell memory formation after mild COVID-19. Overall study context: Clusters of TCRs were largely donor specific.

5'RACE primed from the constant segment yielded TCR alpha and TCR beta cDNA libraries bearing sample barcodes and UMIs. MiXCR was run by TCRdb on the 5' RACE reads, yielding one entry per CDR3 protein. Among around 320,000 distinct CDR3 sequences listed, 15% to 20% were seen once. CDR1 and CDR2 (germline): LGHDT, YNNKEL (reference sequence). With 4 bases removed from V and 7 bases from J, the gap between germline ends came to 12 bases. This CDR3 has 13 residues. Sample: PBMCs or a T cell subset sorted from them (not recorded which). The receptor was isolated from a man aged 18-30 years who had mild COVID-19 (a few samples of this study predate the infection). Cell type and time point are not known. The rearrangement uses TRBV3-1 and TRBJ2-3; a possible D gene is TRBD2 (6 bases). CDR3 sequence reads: CASSPQEGHTQYF. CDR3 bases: TGTGCCAGCAGCCCCCAGGAGGGGCATACGCAGTATTTT.